These 27 T cell receptor beta chains originate from one sample sequenced in a study of T cells in Graves' hyperthyroidism and ophthalmopathy. There were TCR beta CDR3 regions amplified from RNA transcripts. First-round RT-PCR of the TCR CDR3 relied on the HTBI primer set. TCRdb reanalysed the multiplex PCR reads using MiXCR and keeps one entry per CDR3 protein. The data show more than 450,000 distinct CDR3 sequences, around 20% seen once. Sequenced input: blood. The receptors here all came from a man aged 35 to 55 with Graves' ophthalmopathy.

V usage is TRBV20-1 and J usage is TRBJ1-2, with 8 positions matching TRBD1. In germline, CDR1 is DFQATT, CDR2 SNEGSKA (reference sequence). V gave up 4 bases and J gave up 3 bases; unmatched junction bases: 7. The length of the CDR3 is 14 residues. The CDR3 spells CSAKTGVPYYGYTF. The CDR3 DNA reads as TGCAGTGCTAAGACAGGGGTGCCTTACTATGGCTACACCTTC.

This clonotype was picked up many times. The chain has TRBV18 and TRBJ1-6; maybe TRBD1 (5 bases). Germline CDR1 and CDR2: KGHSH and LQKENI. V lost 3 bases and J 7 bases, leaving 13 bases between the germline ends. The length of the CDR3 is 15 residues. CDR3 DNA: TGTGCCAGCTCACCCCTCGGGGAGGGGAATTCACCCCTCCACTTT. This codes for CASSPLGEGNSPLHF.

The rearrangement links TRBV5-1 to TRBJ2-2, with D unclear. Per the germline V gene, CDR1 is SGHRS and CDR2 is YFSETQ. This CDR3 is built from 14 residues. V lost 0 bases and J 5 bases, leaving 8 bases between the germline ends. CDR3: CASSLAPQTGELFF. The CDR3 region has the DNA TGCGCCAGCAGCTTGGCCCCGCAGACCGGGGAGCTGTTTTTT.

This chain links TRBV20-1 with TRBJ2-3, with 10 positions matching TRBD2. With 0 bases clipped from V and 3 bases from J, the junction kept 9 bases outside the gene matches. This CDR3 is built from 17 residues. Looked up from germline, CDR1 is DFQATT and CDR2 is SNEGSKA (reference sequence). The CDR3 region has the DNA TGCAGTGCTAGAGACCTAATAGCGGGAGGAGAGACAGATACGCAGTATTTT. Its protein is CSARDLIAGGETDTQYF.

The chain links TRBV30 to TRBJ2-7, with TRBD1 matching over 9 bases. Losses at the gene ends were 5 bases for V and 1 base for J; bases not matched to a gene: 6. This CDR3 is 14 amino acids long. The germline gives CDR1 GTSNPN, CDR2 SVGIG (reference sequence). The CDR3 sequence: CAWATGGWSYEQYF. The CDR3, as DNA: TGTGCCTGGGCTACAGGGGGCTGGTCCTACGAGCAGTACTTC.

This clonotype came up a few times. The gene calls are TRBV20-1 and TRBJ2-7; either TRBD1 or TRBD2 may supply D (5 bases each). This CDR3 contains 15 residues. The germline CDR1 and CDR2 sequences are DFQATT and SNEGSKA (reference sequence). V was cut by 3 bases and J by 3 bases, with 18 bases left in between. This CDR3 reads CSASLFRDRGYEQYF. The CDR3 DNA sequence: TGCAGTGCTAGCCTCTTCCGGGACCGAGGCTACGAGCAGTACTTC.

This rearrangement joins TRBV6-2 or TRBV6-3 to TRBJ2-3; a possible D gene is TRBD2 (6 bases). V was cut by 2 bases and J by 5 bases, with 17 bases left in between. Per the germline V gene, CDR1 is MNHEY and CDR2 is SVGEGT. CDR3 length: 16 amino acids. CDR3 sequence (DNA): TGTGCCAGCAGTTACGACGGGACTCCCGGGGGAGATACGCAGTATTTT. Protein sequence: CASSYDGTPGGDTQYF.

The rearrangement joins TRBV6-1 to TRBJ1-1; 9 nucleotides align to TRBD1. Germline trimming cut 7 bases from V and 2 bases from J; bases unmatched to any gene: 8. The CDR3 contains 15 residues. Germline CDR1 is MNHNS and CDR2 is SASEGT. DNA of the CDR3: TGTGCCAGCACAGAGACGACAGGGGGAAACACTGAAGCTTTCTTT. This codes for CASTETTGGNTEAFF.

This clonotype came up many times. Here the CDR3 DNA reads TGCGCCAGCAGCTGGGCTCCAAGAGGCCGGTCCTACGAGCAGTACTTC. Its protein product is CASSWAPRGRSYEQYF. This chain joins TRBV5-1 and TRBJ2-7; no reliable D call. Trimming took off 3 bases at V and 1 base at J, with 17 bases between the two ends. This CDR3 is 16 amino acids long. The V gene's germline CDR1 is SGHRS and CDR2 YFSETQ.

The chain couples TRBV20-1 to TRBJ2-7; the D is unclear. Germline CDR1 DFQATT, CDR2 SNEGSKA (reference sequence). There are 15 residues in the CDR3. Trimming left V 0 bases short and J 0 bases short, with 12 bases between. The CDR3 sequence is CSARDSPGHSYEQYF. CDR3 sequence (DNA): TGCAGTGCTAGAGATAGTCCGGGCCACTCCTACGAGCAGTACTTC.

V is TRBV7-9 and J is TRBJ1-4; D not certain. The ends were cut back, 3 bases at V and 7 bases at J, with 12 bases in the middle. The CDR3 extends over 14 amino acids. Looked up from germline, CDR1 is SEHNR and CDR2 is FQNEAQ (reference sequence). In DNA form, the CDR3 reads TGTGCCAGCAGCTTTTCCGGGGAACTTGAAAAACTGTTTTTT. This gives the protein CASSFSGELEKLFF.

This clonotype was recorded many times. V usage is TRBV2 and J usage is TRBJ2-3; D gene ambiguous. V lost 6 bases, J lost 2 bases, and 15 bases lay in between. The CDR3 is 15 amino acids. From germline, CDR1 is SNHLY and CDR2 FYNNEI. This CDR3 reads CASRPQERYTDTQYF. The DNA of the CDR3 is TGTGCCAGCAGGCCTCAGGAAAGATACACAGATACGCAGTATTTT.

This clonotype has only a few counts. The chain employs TRBV7-3 and TRBJ2-7; D is unresolved. Trimming took 7 bases from V and 2 from J, leaving 12 bases between them. The length of the CDR3 is 13 residues. Germline lookup yields CDR1 SGHTA and CDR2 FQGTGA. CDR3 residues: CASNNDGAYEQYF. The CDR3 DNA is TGTGCCAGCAACAACGACGGCGCCTACGAGCAGTACTTC.

This clonotype was recorded a few times. V and J are TRBV7-9 and TRBJ2-1; perhaps TRBD2 as D (6 bases). The CDR3 has 14 residues. Trimming removed 3 bases at V and 7 bases at J, with 13 bases between. Germline V lookup: CDR1 SEHNR, CDR2 FQNEAQ (reference sequence). CDR3: CASSFAGPGNEQFF. As DNA, the CDR3 is TGTGCCAGCAGCTTCGCGGGGCCGGGTAATGAGCAGTTCTTC.

CDR3 DNA sequence: TGTGCCAGCAGCCCCGAGGACAGGGGGCGAAATGAGCAGTTCTTC. It translates to CASSPEDRGRNEQFF. The V and J genes are TRBV13 and TRBJ2-1, with 11 bases lining up with TRBD1. Germline V gives CDR1 PRHDT, CDR2 FYEKMQ (reference sequence). This CDR3 comprises 15 residues. V trimming: 5 bases; J trimming: 7 bases; junction bases outside the gene matches: 7.

The V call is TRBV13, the J call TRBJ2-3; D unresolved. The CDR3 is 15 amino acids. CDR1 PRHDT and CDR2 FYEKMQ come from the germline V gene (reference sequence). Trimming removed 4 bases from V and 0 bases from J, with 11 bases in between. For the CDR3, the DNA is TGTGCCAGCAGCTCCGATAAAATTAGCACAGATACGCAGTATTTT. Its protein is CASSSDKISTDTQYF.

This clonotype was found many times. This chain's CDR3 is CASSLGRVQYF. The CDR3 region has the DNA TGTGCCAGCAGTTTAGGGAGGGTACAGTACTTC. The gene calls are TRBV28 and TRBJ2-5, with TRBD2 identical over 7 bases. Germline CDR1 is MDHEN and CDR2 is SYDVKM. This CDR3 spans 11 amino acids. With 2 bases clipped from V and 11 bases from J, the junction kept 2 bases outside the gene matches.

The rearrangement uses TRBV5-8 and TRBJ1-6; a weak D match, TRBD1 (6 bases). Trimming cost V 3 bases and J 9 bases, with 22 bases left between them. The germline V gene has CDR1 SGHTS and CDR2 YDEGEE. CDR3 length: 17 amino acids. The CDR3 here is CASSSHPEGGLGSPLHF. The DNA of the CDR3 is TGTGCCAGCAGCTCCCACCCTGAGGGGGGGCTAGGTTCACCCCTCCACTTT. Full variable domain (missing parts from reference TRBV5-8 and TRBJ1-6): EAGVTQSPTHLIKTRGQQATLRCSPISGHTSVYWYQQALGLGLQFLLWYDEGEERNRGNFPPRFSGRQFPNYSSELNVNALELEDSALYLCASSSHPEGGLGSPLHFGNGTRLTVT.

The chain uses TRBV9 and TRBJ2-2, with TRBD2 matching over 12 bases. There are 16 residues in the CDR3. CDR1 and CDR2 from the germline V gene are SGDLS and YYNGEE. V dropped 3 bases and J dropped 7; count of bases not matched to a gene: 7. CDR3 loop: CASSAGLAGRIGELFF. CDR3 bases: TGTGCCAGCAGCGCCGGACTAGCGGGGAGGATCGGGGAGCTGTTTTTT. Complete variable domain (other parts from reference TRBV9 and TRBJ2-2): DSGVTQTPKHLITATGQRVTLRCSPRSGDLSVYWYQQSLDQGLQFLIQYYNGEERAKGNILERFSAQQFPDLHSELNLSSLELGDSALYFCASSAGLAGRIGELFFGEGSRLTVL.

This chain connects TRBV20-1 to TRBJ2-1; D is ambiguous. The CDR3 spans 13 residues. CDR1 DFQATT and CDR2 SNEGSKA come from the germline V gene (reference sequence). Trimming removed 3 bases at V and 0 bases at J, with 6 bases between. The CDR3 region has the DNA TGCAGTGCTAGCCGGGTCTCCTACAATGAGCAGTTCTTC. It yields the protein CSASRVSYNEQFF.

Only a few counts were recorded for this clonotype. The rearrangement joins TRBV7-6 to TRBJ2-7; D call uncertain. Trimming cost V 5 bases and J 2 bases, with 28 bases left between them. This CDR3 region has 19 residues. Germline loops: CDR1 SGHVS, CDR2 FNYEAQ. CDR3 in amino acids: CASSPTASFKPLGTYEQYF. The CDR3 nucleotides read TGTGCCAGCAGCCCAACGGCGTCCTTTAAACCCCTCGGAACCTACGAGCAGTACTTC.

This clonotype occurred many times. This chain joins TRBV28 and TRBJ2-3, with 12 positions matching TRBD2. Germline V CDR1 and CDR2: MDHEN, SYDVKM. This CDR3 is built from 21 residues. Trimming cost V 3 bases and J 0 bases; bases outside gene matches: 16. The CDR3 protein is CASSFTLQRLAGGTSTDTQYF. CDR3 nucleotides: TGTGCCAGCAGTTTTACCCTTCAACGCCTAGCGGGAGGGACTAGCACAGATACGCAGTATTTT.

The chain joins TRBV7-6 to TRBJ2-6, with D tentatively TRBD1 (6 bases). This CDR3 is 21 amino acids long. In germline, CDR1 is SGHVS, CDR2 FNYEAQ. V shed 5 bases and J shed 0 bases, with 26 bases lying between them. CDR3 sequence: CASSPRIPTRQASSGANVLTF. In DNA form, the CDR3 reads TGTGCCAGCAGCCCCCGCATTCCGACCAGACAGGCCAGCTCTGGGGCCAACGTCCTGACTTTC.

The chain joins TRBV12-3 or TRBV12-4 to TRBJ1-5, with a possible D match to TRBD1 (6 bases). V dropped 1 base and J dropped 3 bases, with 10 bases sitting between them. This CDR3 comprises 15 residues. The DNA of the CDR3 is TGTGCCAGCAGTTTAGGGACAGCCGTCAATCAGCCCCAGCATTTT. This codes for CASSLGTAVNQPQHF.

This clonotype was seen repeatedly, ten times or more. The rearrangement joins TRBV29-1 to TRBJ2-7; 15 nucleotides align to TRBD2. Germline loops: CDR1 SQVTM, CDR2 ANQGSEA. The CDR3 extends over 15 amino acids. The ends lost 7 bases at V and 5 bases at J; junction bases unmatched: 9. The CDR3 DNA follows: TGCAGCGCCGGACTAGCGGGGGGGCCGGTGAACGAGCAGTACTTC. Its protein is CSAGLAGGPVNEQYF.

A word on this clonotype: A much larger clone differs from this one at a single base, so this may be a read error. The rearrangement uses TRBV20-1 and TRBJ2-5; D perhaps matches TRBD1 (5 bases). Trimming removed 1 base at V and 5 bases at J, with 14 bases between. The CDR3 consists of 14 residues. The germline gives CDR1 DFQATT, CDR2 SNEGSKA (reference sequence). CDR3 sequence reads: CSARGSGIWETQYF. In nucleotides, the CDR3 is TGCAGTGCTAGAGGTTCAGGGATTTGGGAGACCCAGTACTTC.

The chain links TRBV7-9 to TRBJ2-6; 9 nucleotides match TRBD1. Germline CDR1 SEHNR, CDR2 FQNEAQ (reference sequence). V dropped 1 base and J dropped 6; count of bases not matched to a gene: 4. The CDR3 is 16 residues long. For the CDR3, the DNA is TGTGCCAGCAGCTTAGGGGACAGGGTGTTGGCCAACGTCCTGACTTTC. As protein: CASSLGDRVLANVLTF. The variable domain in full, with the rest retrieved from reference TRBV7-9 and TRBJ2-6, is DTGVSQNPRHKITKRGQNVTFRCDPISEHNRLYWYRQTLGQGPEFLTYFQNEAQLEKSRLLSDRFSAERPKGSFSTLEIQRTEQGDSAMYLCASSLGDRVLANVLTFGAGSRLTVL.